Listed below are T cell receptor beta chains from one sample, sequenced in a study of blood T cell repertoires in COVID-19. The method was immunoSEQ multiplex PCR; TCRdb's version includes in-frame clones alone and lacks a portion of them. The sample lists 400,000 to 450,000 clones; more than 80% were seen once. The sample consisted of PBMCs or T cells enriched from blood (not recorded which). The source of these receptors is a young man who had recovered from COVID-19. Both conserved end residues are part of each CDR3. D genes are given only for firm matches. Rows may omit the clone size; those that give it use once, few, many or a size class.

J gene,clone size,D gene,V gene,CDR3 protein,CDR3 DNA
TRBJ2-7,NA,NA,TRBV11-2,CASSLGSGNYEQYF,TGTGCCAGCAGCTTAGGTAGCGGAAACTACGAGCAGTACTTC
TRBJ2-1,NA,NA,TRBV11-2,CASSLGEYNEQFF,TGTGCCAGCAGCTTAGGGGAGTACAATGAGCAGTTCTTC
TRBJ1-1,NA,NA,TRBV28,CASRSSLNTEAFF,TGTGCCAGCAGGTCTTCGTTGAACACTGAAGCTTTCTTT
TRBJ1-2,NA,TRBD1,TRBV5-5,CASSLIQGQAYGYTF,TGTGCCAGCAGCCTGATACAGGGACAGGCCTATGGCTACACCTTC
TRBJ2-3,NA,NA,TRBV28,CASSLLAGDTQYF,TGTGCCAGCAGCTTACTAGCAGGAGATACGCAGTATTTT
TRBJ1-2,NA,TRBD1,TRBV19,CASRQGYYGYTF,TGTGCCAGTCGACAGGGTTACTATGGCTACACCTTC
TRBJ2-2,once,NA,TRBV25-1,CASSELDSYTGELFF,TGTGCCAGCAGTGAATTGGACAGCTACACCGGGGAGCTGTTTTTT
TRBJ1-4,once,TRBD1,TRBV3-1/TRBV3-2,CASSPTRTGEKLFF,TGTGCCAGCAGCCCTACAAGGACAGGGGAAAAACTGTTTTTT
TRBJ2-3,NA,TRBD2,TRBV3-1/TRBV3-2,CASSSGLAVTDTQYF,TGTGCCAGCAGCTCGGGACTAGCGGTCACAGATACGCAGTATTTT
TRBJ1-6,NA,TRBD1,TRBV13,CASSQGQGNSPLHF,TGTGCCAGCAGCCAGGGACAGGGAAATTCACCCCTCCACTTT
TRBJ2-7,NA,NA,TRBV18,CASSPTATAYEQYF,TGTGCCAGCTCACCGACAGCTACCGCCTACGAGCAGTACTTC
TRBJ1-1,NA,NA,TRBV2,CASSAAQGLTEAFF,TGTGCCAGCAGCGCAGCCCAGGGGCTCACTGAAGCTTTCTTT
TRBJ1-6,NA,NA,TRBV27,CASSFVQVLSPLHF,TGTGCCAGCAGTTTTGTACAGGTGCTTTCACCCCTCCACTTT
TRBJ2-3,NA,TRBD2,TRBV2,CASSGTSTQYF,TGTGCCAGCAGTGGGACTAGCACGCAGTATTTT
TRBJ2-7,NA,TRBD1,TRBV27,CASRKTGVSSYEQYF,TGTGCCAGCCGGAAGACAGGGGTCAGCTCCTACGAGCAGTACTTC
TRBJ1-4,NA,TRBD1,TRBV15,CATSLGGTGRGKLFF,TGTGCCACCAGCTTAGGGGGGACAGGCAGGGGAAAACTGTTTTTT
TRBJ1-1,NA,NA,TRBV30,CAWDLVTGTEAFF,TGTGCCTGGGATCTCGTTACGGGCACTGAAGCTTTCTTT
TRBJ2-7,NA,NA,TRBV4-1,CASSQAVQGYEQYF,TGCGCCAGCAGCCAAGCGGTCCAGGGCTACGAGCAGTACTTC
TRBJ2-7,NA,TRBD2,TRBV28,CASRTRLAGEYEQYF,TGTGCCAGCAGGACGAGACTAGCGGGGGAGTACGAGCAGTACTTC
TRBJ2-7,NA,NA,TRBV5-4,CASSLDSGYEQYF,TGTGCCAGCAGCTTGGATAGCGGCTACGAGCAGTACTTC
TRBJ1-5,NA,TRBD1,TRBV27,CASSLQGANQPQHF,TGTGCCAGCAGTTTGCAGGGGGCGAATCAGCCCCAGCATTTT
TRBJ1-2,NA,TRBD1,TRBV18,CASSRGTGNYGYTF,TGTGCCAGCTCAAGAGGGACAGGGAACTATGGCTACACCTTC
TRBJ1-2,NA,NA,TRBV5-4,CASRPGTPDYGYTF,TGTGCCAGCAGACCCGGGACACCGGACTATGGCTACACCTTC
TRBJ1-2,NA,NA,TRBV7-9,CASSREDWEGYTF,TGTGCCAGCAGCCGGGAGGACTGGGAGGGCTACACCTTC
TRBJ1-3,NA,NA,TRBV3-1/TRBV3-2,CASSQDSLILSGNTIYF,TGTGCCAGCAGCCAGGACAGCTTAATCCTCTCTGGAAACACCATATATTTT
TRBJ2-1,NA,TRBD1,TRBV6-1,CASSEAGQGVNEQFF,TGTGCCAGCAGTGAAGCGGGACAGGGTGTCAATGAGCAGTTCTTC
TRBJ1-1,NA,NA,TRBV14,CASSPEGVTEAFF,TGTGCCAGCAGCCCCGAAGGGGTCACTGAAGCTTTCTTT
TRBJ2-1,NA,TRBD2,TRBV7-9,CASSSSTSGNEQFF,TGTGCCAGCAGCTCCTCGACTAGCGGGAACGAGCAGTTCTTC
TRBJ2-7,NA,TRBD1,TRBV28,CASSETGTGDEQYF,TGTGCCAGCAGTGAAACCGGGACAGGGGACGAGCAGTACTTC
TRBJ2-3,NA,TRBD2,TRBV5-4,CASSLAVGGGRALDTQYF,TGTGCCAGCAGCTTGGCCGTGGGGGGCGGGAGGGCCTTAGATACGCAGTATTTT
TRBJ2-3,NA,NA,TRBV29-1,CSAQNPAGSSTDTQYF,TGCAGCGCCCAAAACCCCGCCGGGTCCAGCACAGATACGCAGTATTTT
TRBJ2-1,NA,NA,TRBV7-8,CASSFSGYNEQFF,TGTGCCAGCAGCTTTAGCGGCTACAATGAGCAGTTCTTC
TRBJ2-5,NA,TRBD1,TRBV5-6,CASSDLQGGRETQYF,TGTGCCAGCAGCGATCTCCAAGGGGGCCGGGAGACCCAGTACTTC
TRBJ2-5,NA,TRBD1,TRBV18,CASSPGTGDQETQYF,TGTGCCAGCTCACCAGGGACAGGGGACCAAGAGACCCAGTACTTC
TRBJ2-7,NA,NA,TRBV28,CASSLSDEQYF,TGTGCCAGCAGTTTATCCGACGAGCAGTACTTC
TRBJ2-7,NA,NA,TRBV5-5,CASSRRDNYEQYF,TGTGCCAGCAGCCGACGGGACAACTACGAGCAGTACTTC
TRBJ2-5,NA,NA,TRBV19,CASRSFWGEGEETQYF,TGTGCCAGTAGATCCTTTTGGGGGGAAGGCGAAGAGACCCAGTACTTC
TRBJ2-5,NA,NA,TRBV10-3,CAISNREVGFQETQYF,TGTGCCATCAGTAATAGGGAGGTGGGTTTCCAAGAGACCCAGTACTTC
TRBJ1-4,NA,TRBD1,TRBV6-5,CATDRVPGEKLFF,TGTGCCACTGACAGGGTTCCAGGGGAAAAACTGTTTTTT
TRBJ2-3,once,TRBD1,TRBV24-1,CATSDRTGVDTQYF,TGTGCCACCAGTGATCGGACAGGGGTAGATACGCAGTATTTT
TRBJ2-1,NA,NA,TRBV3-1/TRBV3-2,CASSQLGGSYNEQFF,TGTGCCAGCAGCCAATTGGGGGGTTCCTACAATGAGCAGTTCTTC
TRBJ2-1,NA,NA,TRBV28,CASSLSSGRPWNEQFF,TGTGCCAGCAGTTTAAGTAGCGGTCGTCCGTGGAATGAGCAGTTCTTC
TRBJ1-5,NA,NA,TRBV30,CAWSRGWGSNQPQHF,TGTGCCTGGAGTAGGGGTTGGGGAAGCAATCAGCCCCAGCATTTT
TRBJ1-3,NA,NA,TRBV7-6,CASSSSGSSGNTIYF,TGTGCCAGCAGCTCTTCGGGGAGCTCTGGAAACACCATATATTTT
TRBJ2-3,NA,TRBD1,TRBV3-1/TRBV3-2,CASSPGTGIDTQYF,TGTGCCAGCAGCCCCGGGACAGGGATCGATACGCAGTATTTT
TRBJ1-4,NA,NA,TRBV7-9,CASSLGGFATNEKLFF,TGTGCCAGCAGCTTAGGAGGCTTTGCAACTAATGAAAAACTGTTTTTT
TRBJ1-4,NA,NA,TRBV6-5,CASQAGNEKLFF,TGTGCCAGCCAGGCAGGCAATGAAAAACTGTTTTTT
TRBJ2-3,NA,NA,TRBV11-2,CASSLGASAPTDTQYF,TGTGCCAGCAGCTTAGGGGCTAGCGCCCCCACAGATACGCAGTATTTT
TRBJ2-3,NA,NA,TRBV10-1,CASSEVAADTQYF,TGCGCCAGCAGTGAAGTAGCCGCAGATACGCAGTATTTT
TRBJ2-2,NA,TRBD2,TRBV11-3,CASSLDTSEGLFF,TGTGCCAGCAGCTTAGATACTAGCGAAGGGCTGTTTTTT